The sequence of this T cell receptor beta chain was determined in a study of blood T cell repertoires in COVID-19. Overall study: Acute-phase and convalescent COVID-19 samples originated in the United States, Italy and Spain. The analysed material was cDNA or gDNA that came from T cells, B-cell-depleted T cells, or PBMCs.

Methods used by the authors: Estimation of nucleated cell counts relied on the amplification of reference gene primers. Method: immunoSEQ multiplex PCR; TCRdb's copy keeps in-frame clones and lacks some. The V and J calls and clone size come from that table; D and trimming were worked out from the DNA. The profile shows roughly 54,000 clones, 90% to 95% of them singletons. The V gene lost 2 bases and the J gene lost 0 bases, with 14 bases spanning the gap. CDR3 size: 16 residues. In germline, CDR1 is MDHEN, CDR2 SYDVKM. The origin of this receptor is a man aged 45-65 years with acute or convalescent COVID-19. The chain links TRBV28 to TRBJ2-7; possible D gene TRBD2, 6 bases. Material for sequencing was peripheral blood. The CDR3 nucleotides read TGTGCCAGCAGTTTAGGAGGGTTCACTAGCTCCTACGAGCAGTACTTC. Amino acids: CASSLGGFTSSYEQYF.